The entry below describes one TCR beta chain. The V end was cut by 7 bases, the J end by 5 bases, with 12 bases between. This CDR3 is 13 amino acids long. This entry comes from a study of blood T cell repertoires in COVID-19. Original processing notes: Using reference gene primer amplification, nucleated cell counts were estimated. TCRdb keeps only in-frame clones here, not all; method: immunoSEQ multiplex PCR. That table is the source of V, J and clone size, and D and trimming were worked out from the DNA. The sample carries some 390,000 clones, around 84% recorded once. The gene calls are TRBV23-1 and TRBJ1-5, with D unclear. TRBV23-1 is an ORF, and what it does is uncertain. The sequenced material came from peripheral blood. This receptor was identified in a human donor in a cohort sampled during active COVID-19. In DNA, the CDR3 is TGCGCCAGCATCGCGGAAACCGATCAGCCCCAGCATTTT. It translates to CASIAETDQPQHF.